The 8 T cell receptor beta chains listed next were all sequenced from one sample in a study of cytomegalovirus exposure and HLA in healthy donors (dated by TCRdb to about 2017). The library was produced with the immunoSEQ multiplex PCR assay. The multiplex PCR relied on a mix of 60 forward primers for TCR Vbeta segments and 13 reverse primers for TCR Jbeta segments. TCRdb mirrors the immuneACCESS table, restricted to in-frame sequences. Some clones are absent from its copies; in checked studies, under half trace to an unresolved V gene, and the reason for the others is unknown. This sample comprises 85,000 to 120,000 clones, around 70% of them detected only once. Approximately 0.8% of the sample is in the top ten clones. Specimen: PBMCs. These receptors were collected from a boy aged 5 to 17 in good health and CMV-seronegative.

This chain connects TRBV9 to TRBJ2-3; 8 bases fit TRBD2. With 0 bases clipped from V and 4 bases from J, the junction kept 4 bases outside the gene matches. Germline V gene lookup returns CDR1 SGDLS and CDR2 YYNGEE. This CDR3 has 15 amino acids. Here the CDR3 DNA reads TGTGCCAGCAGCGTAGCTACTAGCGGATCAGATACGCAGTATTTT. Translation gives CASSVATSGSDTQYF.

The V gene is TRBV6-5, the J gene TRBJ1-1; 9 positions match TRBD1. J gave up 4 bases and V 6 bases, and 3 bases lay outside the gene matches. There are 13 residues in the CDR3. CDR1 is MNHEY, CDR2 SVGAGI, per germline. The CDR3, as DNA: TGTGCCAGCAGGGGACAGGGACGCACTGAAGCTTTCTTT. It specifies CASRGQGRTEAFF.

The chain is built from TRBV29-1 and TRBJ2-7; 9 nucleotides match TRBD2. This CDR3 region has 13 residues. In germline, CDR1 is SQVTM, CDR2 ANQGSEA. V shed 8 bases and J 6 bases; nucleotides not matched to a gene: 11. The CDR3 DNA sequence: TGCAGCATTATTTTCGGCGGGAGGGCCGAGCAGTACTTC. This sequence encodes CSIIFGGRAEQYF.

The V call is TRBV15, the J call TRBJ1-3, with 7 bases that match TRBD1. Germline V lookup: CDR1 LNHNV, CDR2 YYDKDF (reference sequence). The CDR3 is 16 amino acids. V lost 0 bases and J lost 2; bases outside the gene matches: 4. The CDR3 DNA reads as TGTGCCACCAGCAGAGATAGGCAGGGGGCTGGAAACACCATATATTTT. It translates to CATSRDRQGAGNTIYF.

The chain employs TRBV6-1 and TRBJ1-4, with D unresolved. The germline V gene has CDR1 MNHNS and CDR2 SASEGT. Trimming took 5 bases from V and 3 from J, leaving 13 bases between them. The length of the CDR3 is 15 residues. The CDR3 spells CASSHEGKANEKLFF. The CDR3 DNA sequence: TGTGCCAGCAGTCACGAGGGAAAGGCTAATGAAAAACTGTTTTTT.

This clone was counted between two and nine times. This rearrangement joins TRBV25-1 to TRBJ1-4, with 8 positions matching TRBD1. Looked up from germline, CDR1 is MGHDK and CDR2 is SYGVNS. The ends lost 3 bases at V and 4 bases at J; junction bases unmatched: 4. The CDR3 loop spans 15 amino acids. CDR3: CASSDPGGYNEKLFF. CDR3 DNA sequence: TGTGCCAGCAGTGATCCAGGGGGCTATAATGAAAAACTGTTTTTT.

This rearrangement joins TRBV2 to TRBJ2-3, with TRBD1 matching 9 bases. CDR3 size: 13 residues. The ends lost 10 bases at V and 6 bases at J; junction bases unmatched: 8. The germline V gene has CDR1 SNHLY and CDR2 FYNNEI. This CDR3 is CAITGGESDTQYF. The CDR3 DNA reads TGTGCCATAACAGGGGGCGAGTCGGATACGCAGTATTTT.

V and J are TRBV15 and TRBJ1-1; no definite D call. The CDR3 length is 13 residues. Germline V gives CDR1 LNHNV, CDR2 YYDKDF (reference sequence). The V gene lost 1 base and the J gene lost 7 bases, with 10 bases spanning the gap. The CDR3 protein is CATSRAEGDEAFF. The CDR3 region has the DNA TGTGCCACCAGCAGAGCGGAGGGAGATGAAGCTTTCTTT.